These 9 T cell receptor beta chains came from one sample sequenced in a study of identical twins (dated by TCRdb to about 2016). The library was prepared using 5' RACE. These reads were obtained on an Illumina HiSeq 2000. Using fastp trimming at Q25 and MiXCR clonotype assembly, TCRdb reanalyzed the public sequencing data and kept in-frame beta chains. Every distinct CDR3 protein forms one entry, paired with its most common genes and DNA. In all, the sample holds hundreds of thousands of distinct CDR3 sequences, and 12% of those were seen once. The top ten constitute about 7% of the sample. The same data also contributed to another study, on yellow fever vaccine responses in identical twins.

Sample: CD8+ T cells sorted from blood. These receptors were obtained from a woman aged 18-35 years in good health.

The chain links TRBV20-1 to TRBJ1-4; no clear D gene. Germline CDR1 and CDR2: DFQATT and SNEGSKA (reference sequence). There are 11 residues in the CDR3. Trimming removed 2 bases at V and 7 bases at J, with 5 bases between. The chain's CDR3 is CSARNVEKLFF. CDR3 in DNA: TGCAGTGCTAGAAACGTTGAAAAACTGTTTTTT.

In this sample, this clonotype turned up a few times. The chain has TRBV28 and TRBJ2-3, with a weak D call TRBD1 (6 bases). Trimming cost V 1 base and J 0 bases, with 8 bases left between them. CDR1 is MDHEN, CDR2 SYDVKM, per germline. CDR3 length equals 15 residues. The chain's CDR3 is CASSLYRASTDTQYF. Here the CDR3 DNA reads TGTGCCAGCAGTTTATACAGGGCTAGCACAGATACGCAGTATTTT.

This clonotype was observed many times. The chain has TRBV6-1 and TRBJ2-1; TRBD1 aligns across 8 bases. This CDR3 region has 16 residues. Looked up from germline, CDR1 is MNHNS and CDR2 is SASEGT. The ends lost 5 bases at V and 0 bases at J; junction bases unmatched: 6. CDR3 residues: CASSQWDRSSYNEQFF. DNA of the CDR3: TGTGCCAGCAGTCAATGGGACAGGAGCTCCTACAATGAGCAGTTCTTC.

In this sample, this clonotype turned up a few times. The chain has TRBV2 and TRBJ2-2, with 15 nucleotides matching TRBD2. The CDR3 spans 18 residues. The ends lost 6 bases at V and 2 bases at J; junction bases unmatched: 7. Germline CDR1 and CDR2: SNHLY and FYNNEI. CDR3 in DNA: TGTGCCAGCAGCGATAGGACTAGCGGGGGGGGAAACACCGGGGAGCTGTTTTTT. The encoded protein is CASSDRTSGGGNTGELFF.

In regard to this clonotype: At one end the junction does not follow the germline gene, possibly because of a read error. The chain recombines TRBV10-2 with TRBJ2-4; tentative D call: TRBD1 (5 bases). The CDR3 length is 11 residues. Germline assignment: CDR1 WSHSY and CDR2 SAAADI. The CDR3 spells CASSEGAQGFF. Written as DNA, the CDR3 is TGCGCCAGCAGTGAGGGGGCGCAAGGTTTCTTC.

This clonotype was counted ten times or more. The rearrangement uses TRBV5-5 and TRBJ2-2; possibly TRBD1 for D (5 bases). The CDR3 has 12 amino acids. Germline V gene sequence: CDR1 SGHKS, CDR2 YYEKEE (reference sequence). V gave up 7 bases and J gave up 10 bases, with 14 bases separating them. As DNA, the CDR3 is TGTGCCAGCGCCGGTCAGGGTGCGGAGCTGTTTTTT. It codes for CASAGQGAELFF.

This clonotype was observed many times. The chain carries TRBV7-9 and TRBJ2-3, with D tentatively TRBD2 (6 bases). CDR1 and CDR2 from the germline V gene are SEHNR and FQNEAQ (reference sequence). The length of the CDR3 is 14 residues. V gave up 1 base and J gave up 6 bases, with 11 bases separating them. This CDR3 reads CASSLVREWDTQYF. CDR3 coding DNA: TGTGCCAGCAGCTTAGTCCGGGAGTGGGATACGCAGTATTTT.

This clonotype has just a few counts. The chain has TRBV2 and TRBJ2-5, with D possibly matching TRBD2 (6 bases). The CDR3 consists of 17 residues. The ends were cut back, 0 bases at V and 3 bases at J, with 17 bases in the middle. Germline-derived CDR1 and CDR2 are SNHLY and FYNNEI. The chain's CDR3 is CASSEALGTVIKETQYF. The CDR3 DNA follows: TGTGCCAGCAGTGAAGCGCTAGGGACTGTGATAAAAGAGACCCAGTACTTC.

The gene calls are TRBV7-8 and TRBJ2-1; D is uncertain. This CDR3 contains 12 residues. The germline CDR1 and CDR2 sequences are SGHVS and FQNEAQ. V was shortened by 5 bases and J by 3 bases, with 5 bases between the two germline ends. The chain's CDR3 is CASSPLYNEQFF. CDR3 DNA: TGTGCCAGCAGCCCACTCTACAATGAGCAGTTCTTC.